The 32 T cell receptor beta chains listed next were all sequenced from one sample in a study of T cell responses to AZD1222 COVID-19 vaccine. Sequencing used immunoSEQ multiplex PCR; TCRdb keeps in-frame clones, though not all of them. The sample contains 57,000 or so clones, about three quarters of which appear only once. Sequencing was performed on peripheral blood, taken 28 days after the second AZD1222 dose. All receptors derive from an adult who received the AZD1222 COVID-19 vaccine.

CDR3 loop: CASSSGDTNTGELFF. CDR3 coding DNA: TGTGCCAGCAGCTCTGGGGACACGAACACCGGGGAGCTGTTTTTT. The gene calls are TRBV7-6 and TRBJ2-2; tentative D call: TRBD1 (6 bases). The CDR3 spans 15 residues. The ends were cut back, 4 bases at V and 0 bases at J, with 9 bases in the middle. The germline V gene has CDR1 SGHVS and CDR2 FNYEAQ.

The chain uses TRBV27 and TRBJ1-3, with no clear D. From germline, CDR1 is MNHEY and CDR2 SMNVEV (reference sequence). The V end lost 10 bases, the J end lost 4 bases, and 14 bases lay between the germline ends. The CDR3 sequence is 13 residues long. As DNA, the CDR3 is TGTGCCACCCTTCGGATGTGGGGAAACACCATATATTTT. Its protein product is CATLRMWGNTIYF.

This clone is a singleton in its sample. The chain carries TRBV2 and TRBJ2-5; TRBD2 matches at 9 bases. After removal of 6 bases from V and 5 bases from J, the junction contained 7 bases not matched to a gene. The CDR3 is 14 residues long. Germline-derived CDR1 and CDR2 are SNHLY and FYNNEI. For the CDR3, the DNA is TGTGCCAGCAGGGAGGGACTAGCTGGGGAGACCCAGTACTTC. Protein: CASREGLAGETQYF.

The J gene is TRBJ1-2, the V gene TRBV28, with 9 bases identical to TRBD1. CDR1 MDHEN and CDR2 SYDVKM come from the germline V gene. The junction had 14 bases not matched to a gene; V was cut back by 3 bases and J by 6 bases. CDR3 length: 17 amino acids. Here the CDR3 DNA reads TGTGCCAGCAGTTTCTACCCCCTAGGGACAGGGCTTGATGGCTACACCTTC. Translation gives CASSFYPLGTGLDGYTF.

This clone was recorded only once. The chain combines TRBV3-1 (or the pseudogene TRBV3-2) with TRBJ1-1, with D possibly being TRBD1 (6 bases). The germline V gene encodes CDR1 LGHDT and CDR2 YNNKEL (reference sequence). The CDR3 contains 15 residues. V lost 4 bases to trimming and J lost 6 bases, with 18 bases between them. CDR3 sequence: CASSLEIGTSPEAFF. The DNA of the CDR3 is TGTGCCAGCAGCCTGGAGATAGGGACAAGCCCTGAAGCTTTCTTT.

J is TRBJ2-3 and V is TRBV18; TRBD1 agrees at 10 bases. Germline V lookup: CDR1 KGHSH, CDR2 LQKENI. The length of the CDR3 is 18 residues. V dropped 3 bases and J dropped 3; count of bases not matched to a gene: 12. The CDR3 nucleotides are TGTGCCAGCTCACCCTTCGGTGGAGGGACAGGGGCAACAGATACGCAGTATTTT. Its translation is CASSPFGGGTGATDTQYF.

This chain uses TRBV7-2 with TRBJ1-2; perhaps TRBD1 as D (6 bases). The ends were cut back, 2 bases at V and 5 bases at J, with 18 bases in the middle. Germline V gives CDR1 SGHTA, CDR2 FQGNSA. The CDR3 covers 16 residues. The CDR3 spells CASSLTGTRPQYGYTF. The CDR3 DNA is TGTGCCAGCAGCTTAACCGGGACAAGGCCACAATATGGCTACACCTTC. The variable domain in full, completed from reference TRBV7-2 and TRBJ1-2, reads GAGVSQSPSNKVTEKGKDVELRCDPISGHTALYWYRQSLGQGLEFLIYFQGNSAPDKSGLPSDRFSAERTGGSVSTLTIQRTQQEDSAVYLCASSLTGTRPQYGYTFGSGTRLTVV.

J is TRBJ1-3 and V is TRBV6-6; D gene uncertain. Trimming cost V 3 bases and J 2 bases, with 14 bases left between them. The V gene's germline CDR1 is MNHNY and CDR2 SVGAGI (reference sequence). The CDR3 loop spans 16 amino acids. The CDR3 sequence is CASSYPGSLAGNTIYF. The CDR3 region has the DNA TGTGCCAGCAGTTATCCTGGGTCATTAGCTGGAAACACCATATATTTT.

This chain links TRBV6-6 with TRBJ1-5, with D perhaps matching TRBD1 (5 bases). The germline V gene has CDR1 MNHNY and CDR2 SVGAGI (reference sequence). V shed 2 bases and J shed 5 bases, with 16 bases lying between them. This CDR3 is 16 amino acids long. CDR3 sequence reads: CASSYAGPDNDQPQHF. CDR3 DNA sequence: TGTGCCAGCAGTTACGCGGGGCCGGATAATGATCAGCCCCAGCATTTT.

The V gene is TRBV3-1 (or the pseudogene TRBV3-2), the J gene TRBJ1-5, with unresolved D. V lost 2 bases and J 5 bases, leaving 10 bases between the germline ends. There are 14 residues in the CDR3. Germline V gives CDR1 LGHDT, CDR2 YNNKEL (reference sequence). The CDR3 sequence: CASSQTLQDQPQHF. The CDR3 DNA reads TGTGCCAGCAGCCAAACCCTTCAAGATCAGCCCCAGCATTTT.

This clone was observed a handful of times. V usage is TRBV19 and J usage is TRBJ1-1; D might be TRBD1 (5 bases). V was shortened by 9 bases and J by 5 bases, with 19 bases between the two germline ends. Germline CDR1 reads LNHDA; CDR2 reads SQIVND (reference sequence). This CDR3 has 14 amino acids. CDR3 protein: CASSPRGGRTEAFF. The CDR3 region has the DNA TGTGCCAGCAGTCCCCGCGGGGGGAGGACTGAAGCTTTCTTT.

This sequence joins TRBV7-8 and TRBJ2-2; 12 nucleotides line up with TRBD2. The CDR3 extends over 16 amino acids. CDR1 and CDR2 (germline): SGHVS, FQNEAQ. J gave up 5 bases and V 1 base, and 2 bases lay outside the gene matches. The CDR3 region has the DNA TGTGCCAGCAGCTTAGAACTAGCGGGGGGTACCGGGGAGCTGTTTTTT. It is translated as CASSLELAGGTGELFF.

The J gene is TRBJ1-5, the V gene TRBV7-2; D is perhaps TRBD1 (6 bases). This CDR3 region has 18 residues. Trimming stripped 5 bases from V and 0 bases from J, with 20 bases between. CDR1 and CDR2 (germline): SGHTA, FQGNSA. CDR3 in amino acids: CASSPQVGGGRSNQPQHF. As DNA, the CDR3 is TGTGCCAGCAGCCCCCAGGTGGGAGGGGGACGTAGCAATCAGCCCCAGCATTTT.

The chain links TRBV3-1 (or the pseudogene TRBV3-2) to TRBJ2-5; 7 nucleotides match TRBD2. CDR1 and CDR2 from the germline V gene are LGHDT and YNNKEL (reference sequence). The CDR3 length is 15 residues. V shed 4 bases and J 1 base; nucleotides not matched to a gene: 6. The CDR3 region has the DNA TGTGCCAGCAGCCTTCACATAGCGGGCCAAGAGACCCAGTACTTC. Its translation: CASSLHIAGQETQYF.

This chain connects TRBV10-3 to TRBJ2-7; 10 nucleotides line up with TRBD1. CDR3 length: 18 residues. V lost 3 bases, J lost 1 base, and 12 bases stayed unmatched. Germline loops: CDR1 ENHRY, CDR2 SYGVKD. CDR3 amino acids: CAISEPNVPGQGSYEQYF. DNA of the CDR3: TGTGCCATCAGTGAACCGAATGTGCCGGGACAGGGGTCCTACGAGCAGTACTTC.

This clone appeared a few times. V is TRBV6-5 and J is TRBJ2-1; TRBD2 is a possible D gene (6 bases). CDR1 is MNHEY, CDR2 SVGAGI, per germline. V gave up 2 bases and J gave up 9 bases, with 8 bases separating them. The CDR3 spans 12 residues. The CDR3 DNA sequence: TGTGCCAGCAGTTACGGAGGGGCTGAGCAGTTCTTC. Residues: CASSYGGAEQFF.

This clone was detected only once. This rearrangement joins TRBV14 to TRBJ2-5; 8 bases agree with TRBD2. Germline V gene lookup returns CDR1 SGHDN and CDR2 FVKESK. The CDR3 sequence is 15 residues long. With 0 bases clipped from V and 2 bases from J, the junction kept 2 bases outside the gene matches. This chain's CDR3 is CASSQDSGNQETQYF. The CDR3, as DNA: TGTGCCAGCAGCCAAGATAGCGGGAATCAAGAGACCCAGTACTTC.

J is TRBJ1-2 and V is TRBV29-1; the D is unclear. The germline V gene encodes CDR1 SQVTM and CDR2 ANQGSEA. Trimming removed 7 bases from V and 12 bases from J, with 15 bases in between. The CDR3 totals 10 residues. The CDR3 DNA sequence: TGCAGCGCAACCGTCGGCCGAAACACCTTC. Protein: CSATVGRNTF.

V and J are TRBV5-6 and TRBJ1-1; D is perhaps TRBD1 (5 bases). This CDR3 contains 14 residues. V gave up 0 bases and J gave up 7 bases, with 13 bases separating them. CDR1 and CDR2 from the germline V gene are SGHDT and YYEEEE. CDR3 DNA: TGTGCCAGCAGCTTGGCGGGGGGGTTTGGTGAAGCTTTCTTT. Protein product: CASSLAGGFGEAFF.

This clone occurred once. Here the CDR3 DNA reads TGTGCCAGCAGCCGCGGCGTAGGGTTGAACACTGAAGCTTTCTTT. Its protein product is CASSRGVGLNTEAFF. The rearrangement uses TRBV12-1 and TRBJ1-1. TRBV12-1 is a pseudogene. The CDR3 sequence is 15 residues long.

This sequence joins TRBV11-1 and TRBJ1-1, with D perhaps matching TRBD1 (6 bases). This CDR3 has 15 residues. Germline CDR1 SGHAT, CDR2 FQDESV (reference sequence). V was pared by 3 bases and J by 0 bases, with 11 bases between. CDR3 amino acids: CASSFGGQVNTEAFF. CDR3 nucleotide sequence: TGTGCCAGCAGCTTCGGGGGGCAGGTGAACACTGAAGCTTTCTTT.

The V gene is TRBV19, the J gene TRBJ2-3; possibly TRBD1 for D (6 bases). The germline V gene encodes CDR1 LNHDA and CDR2 SQIVND (reference sequence). The CDR3 has 13 amino acids. V lost 9 bases and J 3 bases, leaving 13 bases between the germline ends. The DNA for the CDR3 is TGTGCCAGCAACGACAGGATTACAGATACGCAGTATTTT. Translated: CASNDRITDTQYF.

Worth noting for this clone: Given a much more abundant clone one base away, this may be a read error. This chain connects TRBV18 to TRBJ1-1; no reliable D call. The V end lost 2 bases, the J end lost 0 bases, and 4 bases lay between the germline ends. The CDR3 contains 13 residues. Germline V CDR1 and CDR2: KGHSH, LQKENI. The CDR3 DNA reads TGTGCCAGCTCACCAGGGATGAACACTGAAGCTTTCTTT. Translated, it gives CASSPGMNTEAFF.

This chain links TRBV29-1 with TRBJ1-1; no reliable D call. The CDR3 runs to 11 residues. Between the trimmed V and J ends, which lost 6 bases and 0 bases, there was a span of 5 bases. From germline, CDR1 is SQVTM and CDR2 ANQGSEA. The CDR3 region has the DNA TGCAGCGTACGCTTGAACACTGAAGCTTTCTTT. This sequence encodes CSVRLNTEAFF.

The chain couples TRBV9 to TRBJ1-2; 7 bases map to TRBD1. The CDR3 is made up of 15 amino acids. V lost 4 bases, J lost 8 bases, and 14 bases stayed unmatched. Germline V CDR1 and CDR2: SGDLS, YYNGEE. The CDR3 spells CASSPQGGAWGGYTF. In nucleotides, the CDR3 is TGTGCCAGCAGCCCCCAGGGGGGGGCGTGGGGCGGCTACACCTTC.

The chain couples TRBV19 to TRBJ2-7, with D perhaps matching TRBD1 or TRBD2 (6 bases each). The CDR3 is 12 amino acids. The ends were cut back, 3 bases at V and 5 bases at J, with 8 bases in the middle. Germline V lookup: CDR1 LNHDA, CDR2 SQIVND (reference sequence). This CDR3 is CASSMGGNEQYF. CDR3 DNA: TGTGCCAGTAGTATGGGGGGCAACGAGCAGTACTTC.

The chain links TRBV11-3 to TRBJ2-2; 9 nucleotides match TRBD1. There are 16 residues in the CDR3. Trimming cost V 1 base and J 6 bases; bases outside gene matches: 6. Germline V gene data show CDR1 as SGHNT and CDR2 as YENEEA. The CDR3 here is CASSLAGTGYAGELFF. The DNA of the CDR3 is TGTGCCAGCAGCTTAGCTGGGACAGGGTACGCCGGGGAGCTGTTTTTT.

The chain couples TRBV11-2 to TRBJ1-1; TRBD1 matches at 10 bases. The germline CDR1 and CDR2 sequences are SGHAT and FQNNGV. After removal of 4 bases from V and 6 bases from J, the junction contained 14 bases not matched to a gene. The CDR3 covers 17 residues. The CDR3 reads CASSSLWDRGSIAEAFF. CDR3 nucleotide sequence: TGTGCCAGCAGCTCGTTGTGGGACAGGGGCAGTATCGCTGAAGCTTTCTTT.

The genes are TRBV6-6 and TRBJ1-5; D perhaps matches TRBD1 (6 bases). The ends were cut back, 5 bases at V and 7 bases at J, with 12 bases in the middle. The CDR3 extends over 13 amino acids. Germline V lookup: CDR1 MNHNY, CDR2 SVGAGI (reference sequence). CDR3 in DNA: TGTGCCAGCAGTATGGGGGCCGGGCAGCCCCAGCATTTT. This translates into CASSMGAGQPQHF.

The J gene is TRBJ2-3, the V gene TRBV13, with a possible D match to TRBD1 (7 bases). Germline V gene lookup returns CDR1 PRHDT and CDR2 FYEKMQ (reference sequence). The CDR3 consists of 17 residues. Trimming pared 5 bases from V and 1 base from J, leaving 19 bases between. CDR3: CASSTRGGTAGTDTQYF. The CDR3 nucleotides are TGTGCCAGCAGCACACGAGGGGGGACAGCTGGCACAGATACGCAGTATTTT. Filled out from reference TRBV13 and TRBJ2-3, the complete variable domain reads AAGVIQSPRHLIKEKRETATLKCYPIPRHDTVYWYQQGPGQDPQFLISFYEKMQSDKGSIPDRFSAQQFSDYHSELNMSSLELGDSALYFCASSTRGGTAGTDTQYFGPGTRLTVL.

The chain is built from TRBV7-2 and TRBJ2-2; D may be TRBD1 (5 bases). The CDR3 is made up of 13 amino acids. V lost 6 bases, J lost 5 bases, and 10 bases lay in between. Germline values: CDR1 SGHTA, CDR2 FQGNSA. The DNA of the CDR3 is TGTGCCAGCAGGCAGGGTACGACCGGGGAGCTGTTTTTT. Translating it yields CASRQGTTGELFF.

The V call is TRBV29-1, the J call TRBJ2-7; D assignment may be TRBD1 or TRBD2 (5 bases each). This CDR3 has 13 amino acids. Per germline, CDR1 SQVTM and CDR2 ANQGSEA. V dropped 7 bases and J dropped 1 base, with 14 bases sitting between them. In DNA, the CDR3 is TGCAGCGGTACGGGACCCTTTTCCTACGAGCAGTACTTC. Encoded protein: CSGTGPFSYEQYF.